This TCR beta chain appears in the sequencing data of a study of T cells in Graves' hyperthyroidism and ophthalmopathy. In its sample, this clonotype was seen many times. The V gene's germline CDR1 is DFQATT and CDR2 SNEGSKA (reference sequence). There are 16 residues in the CDR3. V shed 0 bases and J shed 5 bases, with 19 bases lying between them. Template material for amplifying TCR beta CDR3 regions consisted of RNA transcripts. A set of HTBI primers served as the primers for a first-round RT-PCR of the TCR CDR3. Each CDR3 protein gets one entry after TCRdb re-called the multiplex PCR reads with MiXCR. The sample has more than 500,000 distinct CDR3 sequences, approximately 16% seen once.

The material sequenced was blood. This chain links TRBV20-1 with TRBJ2-5; D is unclear. This TCR derives from a woman aged 30 to 39 with Graves' ophthalmopathy. CDR3 in amino acids: CSARERVSEERETQYF. The DNA of the CDR3 is TGCAGTGCTAGAGAGAGAGTGTCTGAGGAACGGGAGACCCAGTACTTC.